The T cell receptor (beta chain) described here comes from a study of sequential checkpoint blockade in melanoma (dated by TCRdb to about 2019). For context, the study as a whole: Patients were randomized 1:1 to first-line nivolumab followed by ipilimumab (arm A) or ipilimumab followed by nivolumab (arm B). Maintenance nivolumab came after both trial sequences. Findings and caveats that apply to the study as a whole: Validation of the response-prediction model combining TCR metrics and mutation burden is needed in larger, independent patient cohorts.

This clone was observed a few times. There is no known antigen for this receptor. The sample holds no much larger clone one base away, and base qualities are not on file. TCRbeta CDR3 regions were immunosequenced from genomic DNA with the immunoSEQ Assay. Prior to high-throughput sequencing, genomic DNA was amplified by bias-controlled multiplex PCR. In the authors' own workflow: To quantify the absolute abundance of each unique TCRbeta CDR3 region, the sequences were collapsed and filtered. Clonality, defined as 1 minus Pielou's evenness, was calculated using only productive rearrangements. Clones with significantly greater frequencies in on-treatment versus baseline samples were identified using a previously published method. In its TCRdb copy, this immuneACCESS table keeps in-frame sequences only and misses some clones. Where compared with another copy, unresolved V genes explain less than half of these, and the others have no known cause. Clonal size and the V and J genes are those of that table, whereas D and trimming came from the DNA. This sample gives around 5,200 clones in total; around 75% of them show up just once. The ten largest clones add up to approximately 51% of the sample.

The V and J ends are trimmed by 7 bases and 0 bases, leaving 12 bases between them. Spanning cysteine to phenylalanine, the CDR3 consists of 14 amino acids. Just the 42-base CDR3 DNA is kept, in frame starting at base 1. CDR1 and CDR2 are drawn from the germline V gene: SNHLY, FYNNEI. In the paper's terms, the treatment or condition label means: randomized to nivolumab then ipilimumab (arm A) or the reverse (arm B). None of the patients in the trial had previously been given DNA-damaging chemotherapy. Live CD3+CD8+ cells negative for CD19 and CD56 were sorted from thawed PBMCs on a FACS Aria II flow cytometer. The samples were obtained from melanoma patients enrolled in CheckMate 064, an open-label, randomized phase II trial testing sequential checkpoint blockade. Peripheral blood mononuclear cells were obtained through leukapheresis, purified using Ficoll-Paque, and frozen in human serum containing roughly 10% DMSO. Immediately after sorting, the purity of the sorted blood CD3+CD8+ cells was confirmed to be >98%, and DNA was then extracted.

The chain is encoded by TRBV2 joined to TRBJ1-1, and perhaps TRBD1 as D gene, on 6 matching bases. The TCR originated in a human patient with melanoma. Some clones in this sample may be carry-over from other donors' samples. The material was CD8+ T cells sorted from blood (inferred from file names), obtained from a patient given nivolumab and ipilimumab in sequence. The DNA sequence is as follows: TGTGCCAGCAAACAGGGCCAGATGAACACTGAAGCTTTCTTT. Its protein reads: CASKQGQMNTEAFF.